A selection of T cell receptor beta chains follows, all from one sample in a study of cytomegalovirus exposure and HLA in healthy donors. Sequenced by immunoSEQ multiplex PCR; TCRdb stores in-frame clones only, minus some. The table has around 72,000 clones, 65% to 80% seen once; the top ten hold about a fifth. The sequenced sample consisted of PBMCs. The receptors come from a middle-aged man in good health and CMV-seropositive. The CDR3 runs from the conserved cysteine through the conserved F or W. A D gene is named only where the DNA matches it firmly. Size is omitted from some rows. Given values are once, few, many or a class for expanded clones.

TRBV9	NA	once	TRBJ2-3	CASSVTGHDTQYF	TGTGCCAGCAGCGTAACAGGGCATGATACGCAGTATTTT
TRBV29-1	TRBD1	NA	TRBJ2-7	CSVVGTGRHEQYF	TGCAGCGTTGTGGGGACAGGCCGCCACGAGCAGTACTTC
TRBV6-5	NA	NA	TRBJ1-4	CASSNSRGVNEKLFF	TGTGCCAGCAGTAATTCCCGGGGGGTAAATGAAAAACTGTTTTTT
TRBV13	NA	NA	TRBJ1-1	CASSFGERGYTEAFF	TGTGCCAGCAGCTTTGGGGAAAGGGGTTATACTGAAGCTTTCTTT
TRBV5-1	NA	NA	TRBJ1-1	CASSLYGKTEAFF	TGCGCCAGCAGCTTGTACGGTAAAACTGAAGCTTTCTTT
TRBV18	NA	NA	TRBJ1-4	CASSPRGDEKLFF	TGTGCCAGCTCACCACGGGGGGACGAAAAACTGTTTTTT
TRBV28	NA	NA	TRBJ1-5	CASSLNRRNQPQHF	TGTGCCAGCAGTTTGAACAGACGAAATCAGCCCCAGCATTTT
TRBV9	NA	few	TRBJ2-1	CASTMEGSGYNEQFF	TGTGCCAGCACGATGGAGGGTAGCGGATACAATGAGCAGTTCTTC
TRBV9	NA	NA	TRBJ1-1	CASSSGVTTEAFF	TGTGCCAGCAGCTCGGGGGTGACCACTGAAGCTTTCTTT
TRBV7-9	NA	NA	TRBJ2-3	CASSLAGGTDTQYF	TGTGCCAGCAGCTTAGCAGGGGGCACAGATACGCAGTATTTT
TRBV19	NA	NA	TRBJ1-2	CASSIGGLIYGYTF	TGTGCCAGTAGTATCGGGGGACTCATCTATGGCTACACCTTC
TRBV15	NA	NA	TRBJ2-5	CATSREGVMETQYF	TGTGCCACCAGCAGAGAAGGGGTTATGGAGACCCAGTACTTC
TRBV7-9	TRBD1	NA	TRBJ1-3	CASSLGGQGGNTIYF	TGTGCCAGCAGCTTGGGTGGACAGGGTGGAAACACCATATATTTT
TRBV2	NA	NA	TRBJ2-1	CASSRRTEQFF	TGTGCCAGCAGCCGACGGACAGAACAGTTCTTC
TRBV29-1	NA	few	TRBJ1-1	CSVMALNTEAFF	TGCAGCGTGATGGCCCTGAACACTGAAGCTTTCTTT
TRBV6-1	TRBD1	NA	TRBJ1-1	CASRGQGVTEAFF	TGTGCCAGCAGGGGACAGGGGGTCACTGAAGCTTTCTTT
TRBV6-1	TRBD1	NA	TRBJ2-7	CASSGGGGTGSHEQYF	TGTGCCAGCAGTGGAGGTGGGGGGACAGGGTCCCACGAGCAGTACTTC
TRBV2	NA	NA	TRBJ1-2	CASKAGTGNNYGYTF	TGTGCCAGCAAGGCCGGGACTGGAAACAACTATGGCTACACCTTC
TRBV11-3	NA	few	TRBJ2-7	CASSHRQKAAYEQYF	TGTGCCAGCAGCCACAGGCAGAAGGCGGCATACGAGCAGTACTTC
TRBV30	TRBD1	many	TRBJ1-5	CAWSSTTGFNQPQHF	TGTGCCTGGAGTAGCACGACAGGGTTCAATCAGCCCCAGCATTTT
TRBV28	TRBD1	NA	TRBJ1-1	CASSQQGTEAFF	TGTGCCAGCAGCCAACAGGGGACTGAAGCTTTCTTT
TRBV7-2	NA	NA	TRBJ1-5	CASSPDSIQPQHF	TGTGCCAGCAGCCCAGACAGCATTCAGCCCCAGCATTTT
TRBV28	TRBD1	NA	TRBJ2-7	CASSLIRRDRGAHEQYF	TGTGCCAGCAGTTTAATTCGCCGGGACAGGGGTGCTCACGAGCAGTACTTC
TRBV14	NA	NA	TRBJ2-1	CASSHRQVEQFF	TGTGCCAGCAGCCATCGACAGGTTGAGCAGTTCTTC
TRBV2	NA	NA	TRBJ1-3	CASSEAGLSGNTIYF	TGTGCCAGCAGTGAAGCGGGACTCTCTGGAAACACCATATATTTT
TRBV5-1	NA	NA	TRBJ2-7	CASPRGPTYEQYF	TGCGCCAGTCCGCGGGGGCCCACCTACGAGCAGTACTTC
TRBV15	NA	NA	TRBJ2-3	CATSRDQAGSKIPSTDTQYF	TGTGCCACCAGCAGAGATCAGGCAGGGTCGAAGATTCCTAGCACAGATACGCAGTATTTT
TRBV6-6	TRBD1	NA	TRBJ1-1	CASSYMAGQGKTEAFF	TGTGCCAGCAGTTACATGGCGGGACAGGGGAAGACTGAAGCTTTCTTT
TRBV6-5	NA	NA	TRBJ2-4	CASSGWTVGKNIQYF	TGTGCCAGCAGTGGTTGGACAGTCGGCAAAAACATTCAGTACTTC
TRBV11-2	NA	NA	TRBJ1-5	CASSFGALQPQHF	TGTGCCAGCAGCTTTGGGGCGCTCCAGCCCCAGCATTTT
TRBV4-2	NA	NA	TRBJ1-2	CASSQEAGSPVFGYTF	TGTGCCAGCAGCCAAGAGGCGGGAAGTCCCGTATTCGGCTACACCTTC
TRBV11-3	NA	few	TRBJ2-7	CASSQRQKAAYEQYF	TGTGCCAGTAGTCAGAGGCAGAAGGCGGCCTACGAGCAGTACTTC
TRBV27	NA	NA	TRBJ2-7	CATGGSYEQYF	TGTGCCACCGGGGGATCCTACGAGCAGTACTTC
TRBV5-1	TRBD1	NA	TRBJ2-2	CASSSPLTGAPGELFF	TGCGCCAGCAGCTCCCCGCTGACAGGGGCCCCCGGGGAGCTGTTTTTT
TRBV27	NA	NA	TRBJ1-4	CASGAANEKLFF	TGTGCCAGCGGGGCGGCTAATGAAAAACTGTTTTTT
TRBV19	TRBD1	few	TRBJ1-2	CASRSTPGTGLNYGYTF	TGTGCCAGTAGAAGTACGCCCGGGACAGGGTTGAACTATGGCTACACCTTC
TRBV6-5	TRBD1	NA	TRBJ1-2	CASSFRTGAMGYTF	TGTGCCAGCAGTTTCCGGACAGGGGCGATGGGCTACACCTTC
TRBV18	NA	NA	TRBJ2-6	CASSPSRGIGGANVLTF	TGTGCCAGCTCACCAAGCCGGGGGATAGGGGGGGCCAACGTCCTGACTTTC
TRBV15	TRBD1	NA	TRBJ2-1	CATRRQGMGQQFF	TGTGCCACCAGGAGACAGGGCATGGGCCAGCAGTTCTTC
TRBV7-8	TRBD1	NA	TRBJ2-2	CASSLQAGGLGELFF	TGTGCCAGCAGCTTACAGGCAGGGGGCTTAGGGGAGCTGTTTTTT
TRBV18	NA	once	TRBJ2-5	CASSPLSETQYF	TGTGCCAGCTCACCTTTATCGGAGACCCAGTACTTC
TRBV27	NA	NA	TRBJ2-6	CASSSTGLLSGANVLTF	TGTGCCAGCAGTTCGACAGGCCTACTCTCTGGGGCCAACGTCCTGACTTTC
TRBV4-2	NA	NA	TRBJ1-1	CASMLTGNTEAFF	TGTGCCAGCATGTTAACAGGGAACACTGAAGCTTTCTTT
TRBV27	NA	NA	TRBJ1-6	CASSFMDAGLGSPLHF	TGTGCCAGCAGTTTCATGGATGCAGGGTTGGGATCACCCCTCCACTTT
TRBV27	TRBD2	NA	TRBJ2-1	CASSLITSGGIYNEQFF	TGTGCCAGCAGTTTGATCACTAGCGGGGGGATATACAATGAGCAGTTCTTC
TRBV5-4	TRBD1	NA	TRBJ1-6	CASSTAGQILIHF	TGTGCCAGCAGCACCGCGGGACAGATCCTAATCCACTTT
TRBV18	NA	NA	TRBJ1-1	CASGGYNTEAFF	TGTGCCAGCGGAGGATACAACACTGAAGCTTTCTTT
TRBV4-3	NA	NA	TRBJ2-2	CASSPLAPGELFF	TGCGCCAGCAGCCCACTAGCTCCCGGGGAGCTGTTTTTT
TRBV2	NA	NA	TRBJ2-3	CASSLTGRGDTQYF	TGTGCCAGCAGTCTGACCGGGCGGGGAGATACGCAGTATTTT
TRBV6-1	TRBD1	NA	TRBJ1-5	CASSEAGTGLRSNQPQHF	TGTGCCAGCAGTGAAGCCGGGACAGGGCTGAGGAGCAATCAGCCCCAGCATTTT
TRBV18	TRBD2	NA	TRBJ2-5	CASSPAASGQETQYF	TGTGCCAGCTCACCAGCGGCTAGCGGCCAAGAGACCCAGTACTTC
TRBV4-1	TRBD2	once	TRBJ2-5	CASSPYGTSGEETQYF	TGCGCCAGCAGCCCTTACGGGACTAGCGGGGAAGAGACCCAGTACTTC
TRBV10-2	NA	NA	TRBJ1-2	CASMRLDGYTF	TGCGCCAGCATGAGGCTCGATGGCTACACCTTC
TRBV28	NA	NA	TRBJ2-3	CASIVGPIRGYF	TGTGCCAGCATTGTCGGACCTATTCGGGGGTATTTT
TRBV19	NA	once	TRBJ1-2	CASRNPLGSRQDGYTF	TGTGCCAGTAGGAACCCCCTGGGATCTCGACAGGATGGCTACACCTTC
TRBV18	NA	few	TRBJ2-7	CASSYGSEQYF	TGTGCCAGCTCATATGGTAGCGAGCAGTACTTC
TRBV30	NA	NA	TRBJ1-1	CATMLGADAFF	TGTGCCACAATGCTGGGGGCGGATGCTTTCTTT